Each of the 28 T cell receptor beta chains below was sequenced from the same sample in a study of T cell responses to AZD1222 COVID-19 vaccine. Using immunoSEQ multiplex PCR, the repertoire was profiled, and TCRdb retains in-frame clones only, with some absent. Among around 94,000 clones listed, 84% were seen once. The source was peripheral blood, collected on day 0 of AZD1222 vaccination. These receptors originate from an adult in good health.

The rearrangement uses TRBV14 and TRBJ2-1, with unresolved D. CDR3 length: 16 amino acids. V lost 0 bases, J lost 0 bases, and 9 bases lay in between. Germline lookup yields CDR1 SGHDN and CDR2 FVKESK. In DNA, the CDR3 is TGTGCCAGCAGCCAAGAAGGTGGCTTCTCCTACAATGAGCAGTTCTTC. This sequence encodes CASSQEGGFSYNEQFF.

The chain carries TRBV19 and TRBJ2-5; D call uncertain. V lost 5 bases and J 4 bases, leaving 11 bases between the germline ends. The length of the CDR3 is 13 residues. Germline-derived CDR1 and CDR2 are LNHDA and SQIVND (reference sequence). CDR3 amino acids: CASSVTDRETQYF. The CDR3 bases are TGTGCCAGTAGTGTAACAGACCGAGAGACCCAGTACTTC.

In its sample, this clone ranks as medium-sized. The rearrangement uses TRBV4-3 and TRBJ1-6; D not certain. V was clipped by 0 bases and J by 6 bases, with 18 bases between them. The CDR3 loop spans 18 amino acids. Germline V gives CDR1 LGHNA, CDR2 YSLEER. DNA of the CDR3: TGCGCCAGCAGCCAAGATCCCGGAATCCCATCCACTAATTCACCCCTCCACTTT. Protein sequence: CASSQDPGIPSTNSPLHF.

The J gene is TRBJ2-3, the V gene TRBV5-8; 11 positions agree with TRBD1. This CDR3 is built from 15 residues. The ends lost 5 bases at V and 5 bases at J; junction bases unmatched: 7. In germline, CDR1 is SGHTS, CDR2 YDEGEE. The CDR3 loop is CASRPGTGGGDTQYF. CDR3 in DNA: TGTGCCAGCAGGCCGGGGACAGGGGGGGGAGATACGCAGTATTTT.

V gene TRBV6-4 combines with J gene TRBJ2-1; D not resolved. Germline CDR1 and CDR2: MRHNA and SNTAGT. Trimming removed 3 bases from V and 0 bases from J, with 15 bases in between. The CDR3 is made up of 17 amino acids. The CDR3 sequence is CASSERASTTSYNEQFF. DNA of the CDR3: TGTGCCAGCAGTGAAAGGGCATCTACGACCTCCTACAATGAGCAGTTCTTC.

Worth noting for this clone: At one boundary the junction diverges from the germline segment, which might be a read error. The V call is TRBV4-1, the J call TRBJ2-1; 8 bases map to TRBD2. Germline V gene lookup returns CDR1 MGHRA and CDR2 YSYEKL. The CDR3 is made up of 18 amino acids. CDR3 DNA sequence: TGCGCCAGCAGCCAAGAAGGAGCGGGAGATATCTTTTACAATGAACAGTTCTTC. Amino acid sequence: CASSQEGAGDIFYNEQFF.

This rearrangement joins TRBV5-4 to TRBJ2-7; 10 bases line up with TRBD2. Germline assignment: CDR1 SGHNT and CDR2 YYREEE (reference sequence). The CDR3 runs 15 residues. The V segment lost 4 bases and the J segment 1 base; nucleotides outside the gene matches: 5. The CDR3 reads CASSGGTSASYEQYF. CDR3 in DNA: TGTGCCAGCAGCGGTGGGACTAGCGCTTCCTACGAGCAGTACTTC.

The chain recombines TRBV9 with TRBJ2-3; D is possibly TRBD1 or TRBD2 (6 bases each). The CDR3 has 15 amino acids. Germline values: CDR1 SGDLS, CDR2 YYNGEE. V lost 4 bases and J lost 4, with 16 bases in between. CDR3 in amino acids: CASSWRGAEADTQYF. In nucleotides, the CDR3 is TGTGCCAGCAGCTGGAGGGGGGCCGAGGCAGATACGCAGTATTTT.

The rearrangement uses TRBV4-3 and TRBJ2-7; 8 nucleotides agree with TRBD2. The CDR3 consists of 16 residues. Unmatched junction bases numbered 9, after V lost 2 bases and J lost 3 bases. Per germline, CDR1 LGHNA and CDR2 YSLEER. CDR3 region: CASSQFSGSGSYEQYF. The CDR3 nucleotides read TGCGCCAGCAGCCAATTCTCCGGCAGCGGGAGCTACGAGCAGTACTTC.

The rearrangement uses TRBV19 and TRBJ2-3; no clear D gene. The CDR3 runs 13 residues. Between the trimmed V and J ends, which lost 4 bases and 1 base, there was a span of 6 bases. Germline-derived CDR1 and CDR2 are LNHDA and SQIVND (reference sequence). The CDR3 region has the DNA TGTGCCAGTAGTACGGACCGCACAGATACGCAGTATTTT. Translation: CASSTDRTDTQYF.

J is TRBJ1-3 and V is TRBV9; 7 nucleotides match TRBD1. Unmatched junction bases numbered 5, after V lost 3 bases and J lost 2 bases. The CDR3 is 15 amino acids. Per germline, CDR1 SGDLS and CDR2 YYNGEE. The CDR3 DNA reads TGTGCCAGCAGCGAATCCGGGACAGCTGGAAACACCATATATTTT. This gives the protein CASSESGTAGNTIYF.

V and J are TRBV12-3 or TRBV12-4 and TRBJ2-7, with 8 bases identical to TRBD1. The CDR3 loop spans 13 amino acids. With V trimmed by 5 bases and J by 3 bases, 3 bases remained unmatched. CDR3 sequence (DNA): TGTGCCAGCAGTCGGACAGGGTACTACGAGCAGTACTTC. This gives the protein CASSRTGYYEQYF.

The V call is TRBV10-3, the J call TRBJ1-2; D is undetermined. The CDR3 spans 12 residues. Trimming shortened V by 2 bases and J by 7 bases, and 8 bases separated the two germline ends. The germline V gene has CDR1 ENHRY and CDR2 SYGVKD. This chain's CDR3 is CAISEGLSGYTF. The CDR3 DNA follows: TGTGCCATCAGTGAGGGGTTAAGTGGCTACACCTTC.

This chain links TRBV6-5 with TRBJ1-5; no definite D call. V was clipped by 5 bases and J by 4 bases, with 9 bases between them. The CDR3 loop spans 13 amino acids. Germline V gene data show CDR1 as MNHEY and CDR2 as SVGAGI. In DNA form, the CDR3 reads TGTGCCAGCAGTACGACCTGGAATCAGCCCCAGCATTTT. It specifies CASSTTWNQPQHF.

This chain connects TRBV9 to TRBJ2-5, with a tentative D call TRBD1 (6 bases). V dropped 4 bases and J dropped 1 base, with 17 bases sitting between them. Looked up from germline, CDR1 is SGDLS and CDR2 is YYNGEE. The CDR3 is 16 amino acids. CDR3 amino acids: CASSPTGTSGQETQYF. In nucleotides, the CDR3 is TGTGCCAGCAGCCCAACCGGGACAAGCGGCCAAGAGACCCAGTACTTC.

This chain joins TRBV6-5 and TRBJ1-1; 9 bases align to TRBD1. The germline gives CDR1 MNHEY, CDR2 SVGAGI. Trimming cost V 6 bases and J 7 bases; bases outside gene matches: 12. The CDR3 loop spans 15 amino acids. The DNA of the CDR3 is TGTGCCAGCAGACCCCAGAGAACAGGGGGCAATGAAGCTTTCTTT. Encoded protein: CASRPQRTGGNEAFF.

In nucleotides, the CDR3 is TGTGCCAGTAGCCCCGGGACAGTTACTGGCTACACCTTC. Translating it yields CASSPGTVTGYTF. The chain recombines TRBV19 with TRBJ1-2, with 7 bases that match TRBD1. After removal of 6 bases from V and 7 bases from J, the junction contained 8 bases not matched to a gene. Germline CDR1 reads LNHDA; CDR2 reads SQIVND (reference sequence). This CDR3 is built from 13 residues.

This clone was observed once. This chain connects TRBV14 to TRBJ2-7; D ambiguous. Trimming shortened V by 6 bases and J by 6 bases, and 21 bases separated the two germline ends. Germline V gives CDR1 SGHDN, CDR2 FVKESK. This CDR3 spans 15 amino acids. The CDR3 reads CASSYVPGTGSEQYF. For the CDR3, the DNA is TGTGCCAGCAGTTATGTTCCTGGTACCGGCTCCGAGCAGTACTTC.

This clone was counted a single time. The CDR3 DNA sequence: TGTGCCAGCTCACCCTACGAGCAGTACGTC. This sequence encodes CASSPYEQYV. This chain connects TRBV18 to TRBJ2-7; no clear D gene. Germline CDR1 is KGHSH and CDR2 is LQKENI. Trimming left V 3 bases short and J 3 bases short, with 0 bases between. There are 10 residues in the CDR3.

The chain uses TRBV7-2 and TRBJ1-1; D is unclear. The CDR3 covers 15 residues. Germline V gene lookup returns CDR1 SGHTA and CDR2 FQGNSA. The V end lost 2 bases, the J end lost 3 bases, and 13 bases lay between the germline ends. This chain's CDR3 is CASSLSPRVYTEAFF. In DNA form, the CDR3 reads TGTGCCAGCAGCTTATCCCCCCGGGTATACACTGAAGCTTTCTTT.

The V gene is TRBV28, the J gene TRBJ1-4, with TRBD1 matching 12 bases. CDR1 and CDR2 from the germline V gene are MDHEN and SYDVKM. With 10 bases clipped from V and 8 bases from J, the junction kept 8 bases outside the gene matches. This CDR3 is built from 14 residues. Here the CDR3 DNA reads TGTGCCACTGTGTCGGGACAGGGGGCGGAAAAACTGTTTTTT. It encodes CATVSGQGAEKLFF. The whole variable domain, filled in from reference TRBV28 and TRBJ1-4, reads DVKVTQSSRYLVKRTGEKVFLECVQDMDHENMFWYRQDPGLGLRLIYFSYDVKMKEKGDIPEGYSVSREKKERFSLILESASTNQTSMYLCATVSGQGAEKLFFGSGTQLSVL.

The CDR3 DNA sequence: TGTGCCAGCAGTTCAGGGACAGGGGCCTATGGCTACACCTTC. Protein product: CASSSGTGAYGYTF. This rearrangement joins TRBV28 to TRBJ1-2; 10 nucleotides match TRBD1. Germline V gene data show CDR1 as MDHEN and CDR2 as SYDVKM. The trim removed 4 bases at V and 4 bases at J, leaving 3 bases unmatched. The CDR3 is 14 amino acids.

The V call is TRBV6-2 or TRBV6-3, the J call TRBJ1-3; TRBD1 is a possible D gene (6 bases). Per the germline V gene, CDR1 is MNHEY and CDR2 is SVGEGT. CDR3 length: 17 amino acids. V lost 4 bases to trimming and J lost 4 bases, with 20 bases between them. CDR3 DNA: TGTGCCAGCAGTTGGGACCCGGGACAATGGGTCGGAAACACCATATATTTT. Translating it yields CASSWDPGQWVGNTIYF.

The genes are TRBV19 and TRBJ2-1; 9 nucleotides agree with TRBD2. Germline V gene sequence: CDR1 LNHDA, CDR2 SQIVND (reference sequence). Losses at the gene ends were 5 bases for V and 4 bases for J; bases not matched to a gene: 15. The CDR3 runs 18 residues. The CDR3 spells CASSPRSAGGRGYNEQFF. In DNA form, the CDR3 reads TGTGCCAGTAGTCCTAGATCGGCGGGAGGGCGGGGTTACAATGAGCAGTTCTTC.

The V gene is TRBV27, the J gene TRBJ1-1; TRBD1 is a possible D gene (5 bases). V lost 3 bases and J lost 5, with 13 bases in between. This CDR3 is built from 14 residues. Germline-derived CDR1 and CDR2 are MNHEY and SMNVEV (reference sequence). The CDR3 protein is CASSFQGRGTEAFF. Here the CDR3 DNA reads TGTGCCAGCAGTTTCCAGGGCCGGGGGACTGAAGCTTTCTTT.

The V and J genes are TRBV27 and TRBJ1-1; no firm D call. The CDR3 sequence is 13 residues long. The germline V and J ends were trimmed by 2 bases and 0 bases, with 4 bases remaining between them. Germline V gene sequence: CDR1 MNHEY, CDR2 SMNVEV (reference sequence). CDR3 residues: CASSLRMNTEAFF. The CDR3 DNA reads as TGTGCCAGCAGTTTACGGATGAACACTGAAGCTTTCTTT.

The chain links TRBV9 to TRBJ1-4; D gene unclear. CDR3 length equals 15 residues. The V and J ends lost 1 base and 6 bases respectively, with 13 bases between them. Germline CDR1 reads SGDLS; CDR2 reads YYNGEE. CDR3 DNA sequence: TGTGCCAGCAGCGTATCCCCACAATATGATGAAAAACTGTTTTTT. Translation gives CASSVSPQYDEKLFF.

The CDR3: CASSTRGAPGGNEQFF. As DNA, the CDR3 is TGTGCCAGCAGCACCCGGGGGGCCCCCGGGGGCAATGAGCAGTTCTTC. The V call is TRBV7-2, the J call TRBJ2-1, with a tentative D call TRBD2 (7 bases). The ends were cut back, 5 bases at V and 6 bases at J, with 20 bases in the middle. Germline V CDR1 and CDR2: SGHTA, FQGNSA. The CDR3 loop spans 16 amino acids.